The 20 T cell receptor beta chains below all came from one sample that was sequenced in a study of blood T cell repertoires in COVID-19. Clones were sequenced by immunoSEQ multiplex PCR, and TCRdb holds only the in-frame ones, with some missing. The repertoire holds 150,000 to 200,000 clones, with about 80% as singletons. The sequencing sample was made of peripheral blood. All receptors derive from a human donor with acute or convalescent COVID-19. The donor label of this sample is uncertain.

This clone was recorded a few times. CDR3 residues: CASSFYQGIRTEAFF. CDR3 DNA: TGTGCCAGCAGTTTTTACCAGGGGATAAGGACTGAAGCTTTCTTT. This chain links TRBV7-9 with TRBJ1-1; TRBD1 might be the D (6 bases). V lost 6 bases and J 5 bases, leaving 19 bases between the germline ends. The CDR3 has 15 amino acids. CDR1 SEHNR and CDR2 FQNEAQ come from the germline V gene (reference sequence). Full variable domain (outside the CDR3, taken from reference TRBV7-9 and TRBJ1-1): DTGVSQNPRHKITKRGQNVTFRCDPISEHNRLYWYRQTLGQGPEFLTYFQNEAQLEKSRLLSDRFSAERPKGSFSTLEIQRTEQGDSAMYLCASSFYQGIRTEAFFGQGTRLTVV.

The sample holds a few counts of this clone. This chain joins TRBV27 and TRBJ2-1, with TRBD1 identical over 12 bases. The germline CDR1 and CDR2 sequences are MNHEY and SMNVEV (reference sequence). This CDR3 is 15 amino acids long. Trimming removed 6 bases from V and 10 bases from J; junction bases left unmatched: 10. The CDR3 loop is CASRIRGQGAREQFF. DNA for the CDR3: TGTGCCAGCAGGATAAGGGGACAGGGGGCCAGGGAGCAGTTCTTC.

This chain joins TRBV7-6 and TRBJ2-5; 9 positions agree with TRBD2. With V trimmed by 0 bases and J by 5 bases, 10 bases remained unmatched. The V gene's germline CDR1 is SGHVS and CDR2 FNYEAQ. The CDR3 loop spans 17 amino acids. The CDR3 nucleotides are TGTGCCAGCAGCTTAGCCTTAGCGGGAGTACCCAAGGAGACCCAGTACTTC. Translation gives CASSLALAGVPKETQYF.

This clone was recorded once. This rearrangement joins TRBV5-5 to TRBJ1-1; maybe TRBD1 (6 bases). Between the trimmed V and J ends, which lost 2 bases and 2 bases, there was a span of 7 bases. Germline CDR1 reads SGHKS; CDR2 reads YYEKEE (reference sequence). CDR3 length: 13 amino acids. CDR3 in amino acids: CASSLQGNTEAFF. The DNA for the CDR3 is TGTGCCAGCAGCTTACAGGGTAACACTGAAGCTTTCTTT.

J is TRBJ2-3 and V is TRBV4-2, with D maybe TRBD2 (6 bases). Trimming removed 1 base at V and 10 bases at J, with 6 bases between. The CDR3 sequence is 11 residues long. Germline V gene lookup returns CDR1 LGHNA and CDR2 YNFKEQ. CDR3 in DNA: TGTGCCAGCAGCCAAGGGGGGGCGCAGTATTTT. Translation gives CASSQGGAQYF.

The genes are TRBV19 and TRBJ1-2; D uncertain. This CDR3 spans 12 amino acids. The germline V gene has CDR1 LNHDA and CDR2 SQIVND (reference sequence). Trimming took 3 bases from V and 8 from J, leaving 10 bases between them. Written as DNA, the CDR3 is TGTGCCAGTAGTATTTTGGGCAAGGGCTACACCTTC. It is translated as CASSILGKGYTF.

V gene TRBV7-2 combines with J gene TRBJ1-2; D remains ambiguous. The CDR3 spans 14 residues. V was cut by 3 bases and J by 7 bases, with 15 bases left in between. Germline CDR1 is SGHTA and CDR2 is FQGNSA. The CDR3: CASSFPNVGGGYTF. CDR3 bases: TGTGCCAGCAGCTTCCCCAATGTCGGCGGTGGCTACACCTTC. The complete variable domain, with remaining parts taken from reference TRBV7-2 and TRBJ1-2, reads GAGVSQSPSNKVTEKGKDVELRCDPISGHTALYWYRQSLGQGLEFLIYFQGNSAPDKSGLPSDRFSAERTGGSVSTLTIQRTQQEDSAVYLCASSFPNVGGGYTFGSGTRLTVV.

The rearrangement uses TRBV7-9 and TRBJ1-1; D unresolved. Germline loops: CDR1 SEHNR, CDR2 FQNEAQ (reference sequence). There are 16 residues in the CDR3. V gave up 5 bases and J gave up 0 bases, with 16 bases separating them. CDR3 sequence (DNA): TGTGCCAGCAGCCCCGCGGAGACGGCGGTGAACACTGAAGCTTTCTTT. Protein sequence: CASSPAETAVNTEAFF.

J is TRBJ1-2 and V is TRBV7-9; D is undetermined. Germline lookup yields CDR1 SEHNR and CDR2 FQNEAQ (reference sequence). The length of the CDR3 is 13 residues. V was shortened by 1 base and J by 10 bases, with 13 bases between the two germline ends. This CDR3 is CASSLESAGTYTF. The DNA of the CDR3 is TGTGCCAGCAGCTTAGAATCGGCGGGAACCTACACCTTC.

The chain combines TRBV4-2 with TRBJ2-5, with D perhaps TRBD1 (6 bases). The V and J ends lost 0 bases and 4 bases respectively, with 24 bases between them. The germline V gene has CDR1 LGHNA and CDR2 YNFKEQ. This CDR3 is built from 19 residues. The CDR3 DNA reads TGTGCCAGCAGCCAAGAACCGAGGACCAGGGGTTCCGGGGTAGAGACCCAGTACTTC. Translation: CASSQEPRTRGSGVETQYF.

The chain employs TRBV19 and TRBJ2-6, with a tentative D call TRBD1 (5 bases). The CDR3 totals 16 residues. Trimming removed 6 bases at V and 1 base at J, with 13 bases between. CDR1 and CDR2 from the germline V gene are LNHDA and SQIVND (reference sequence). The CDR3 loop is CASSQGASSGANVLTF. DNA of the CDR3: TGTGCCAGTAGCCAAGGGGCCAGTTCTGGGGCCAACGTCCTGACTTTC.

As for this clone: One end of the junction is discordant with germline, which a read error may explain. This chain uses TRBV27 with TRBJ1-1; 7 nucleotides match TRBD1. Germline CDR1 and CDR2: MNHEY and SMNVEV (reference sequence). The CDR3 contains 15 residues. This CDR3 reads CASSREGGENTETFF. The CDR3 DNA follows: TGTGCCAGCAGCCGTGAAGGGGGCGAGAACACTGAAACTTTCTTT.

The rearrangement links TRBV29-1 to TRBJ1-1; the match to TRBD1 covers 8 bases. This CDR3 contains 12 residues. The germline CDR1 and CDR2 sequences are SQVTM and ANQGSEA. V shed 6 bases and J 6 bases; nucleotides not matched to a gene: 6. This CDR3 is CSVNRGGAEAFF. Written as DNA, the CDR3 is TGCAGCGTGAACAGGGGGGGAGCTGAAGCTTTCTTT.

The V gene is TRBV28, the J gene TRBJ1-5, with 8 bases matching TRBD1. Trimming at V came to 5 bases and at J to 6 bases, leaving 15 bases not matched to a gene. Per germline, CDR1 MDHEN and CDR2 SYDVKM. The CDR3 has 17 residues. The CDR3 is CASSRDRGASWGQPQHF. CDR3 sequence (DNA): TGTGCCAGCAGTCGAGACAGGGGAGCCAGCTGGGGTCAGCCCCAGCATTTT.

The CDR3 nucleotides are TGTGCCAGCCAGACAGAACCCCAAGCAAACACCATATATTTT. Translation gives CASQTEPQANTIYF. This chain links TRBV2 with TRBJ1-3, with TRBD1 as a possible D gene (5 bases). This CDR3 has 14 residues. The V gene lost 8 bases and the J gene lost 6 bases, with 17 bases spanning the gap. CDR1 is SNHLY, CDR2 FYNNEI, per germline.

The chain employs TRBV10-3 and TRBJ1-6; tentative D call: TRBD1 (6 bases). The CDR3 length is 14 residues. Germline assignment: CDR1 ENHRY and CDR2 SYGVKD. The V end was cut by 4 bases, the J end by 7 bases, with 11 bases between. The CDR3 sequence: CAISGGGLNSPLHF. As DNA, the CDR3 is TGTGCCATCAGTGGTGGGGGCCTAAATTCACCCCTCCACTTT.

The chain couples TRBV5-1 to TRBJ2-7; 8 nucleotides agree with TRBD2. With 0 bases clipped from V and 0 bases from J, the junction kept 5 bases outside the gene matches. This CDR3 is built from 16 residues. CDR1 and CDR2 (germline): SGHRS, YFSETQ. CDR3 protein: CASSLGFSGASYEQYF. The CDR3 DNA reads as TGCGCCAGCAGCTTGGGTTTTAGCGGGGCCTCCTACGAGCAGTACTTC. Variable domain in full (rest from reference TRBV5-1 and TRBJ2-7): KAGVTQTPRYLIKTRGQQVTLSCSPISGHRSVSWYQQTPGQGLQFLFEYFSETQRNKGNFPGRFSGRQFSNSRSEMNVSTLELGDSALYLCASSLGFSGASYEQYFGPGTRLTVT.

This clone was counted once. The rearrangement uses TRBV5-6 and TRBJ1-2; D is unclear. The CDR3 extends over 15 amino acids. The germline V gene has CDR1 SGHDT and CDR2 YYEEEE. V dropped 0 bases and J dropped 1 base, with 10 bases sitting between them. The chain's CDR3 is CASSLGSGLNYGYTF. Written as DNA, the CDR3 is TGTGCCAGCAGCTTGGGGTCAGGTCTTAACTATGGCTACACCTTC.

This clone was detected ten times or more. This chain connects TRBV6-4 to TRBJ2-3; D remains unclear. CDR1 MRHNA and CDR2 SNTAGT come from the germline V gene. The CDR3 has 15 amino acids. The V end was cut by 0 bases, the J end by 1 base, with 8 bases between. For the CDR3, the DNA is TGTGCCAGCAGTGACTCCCAACGAGGCACAGATACGCAGTATTTT. Its protein product is CASSDSQRGTDTQYF.

This CDR3 is CASSSPGGPDTQYF. The DNA of the CDR3 is TGTGCCAGCAGTTCCCCAGGGGGTCCAGATACGCAGTATTTT. The V gene is TRBV27, the J gene TRBJ2-3, with TRBD1 matching 7 bases. The CDR3 consists of 14 residues. The V gene end was trimmed by 4 bases and the J gene end by 4 bases; junction bases not matched to a gene: 5. Germline V gene lookup returns CDR1 MNHEY and CDR2 SMNVEV (reference sequence).